These 28 T cell receptor beta chains originate from one sample sequenced in a study of T cell responses to AZD1222 COVID-19 vaccine. Here immunoSEQ multiplex PCR was the method, and the copy in TCRdb shows in-frame clones only, minus some. In the table there are 140,000 to 150,000 clones, more than 80% of which are singletons. The source material was peripheral blood, sampled on day 0 of AZD1222 vaccination. The receptors derive from an adult in good health.

The rearrangement links TRBV5-1 to TRBJ1-6; no definite D call. Germline lookup yields CDR1 SGHRS and CDR2 YFSETQ. Deletions cut 1 base from V and 0 bases from J, with 8 bases between. The CDR3 covers 16 residues. The CDR3 bases are TGCGCCAGCAGCTTGTCGGGGAGCTCCTATAATTCACCCCTCCACTTT. Translation: CASSLSGSSYNSPLHF.

In its sample, this clone was seen once. The chain recombines TRBV28 with TRBJ1-5, with TRBD1 as a possible D gene (5 bases). This CDR3 contains 14 residues. Germline V gives CDR1 MDHEN, CDR2 SYDVKM. Deletions cut 7 bases from V and 6 bases from J, with 16 bases between. For the CDR3, the DNA is TGTGCCAGCAAAGGAGGGGCCGAAGTTCAGCCCCAGCATTTT. This gives the protein CASKGGAEVQPQHF.

The CDR3 bases are TGTGCCTGGAGTTTCGGACAGGGTTCTCTCGGAGCTTTCTTT. This gives the protein CAWSFGQGSLGAFF. V gene TRBV30 combines with J gene TRBJ1-1; 8 bases map to TRBD1. CDR3 length equals 14 residues. V shed 2 bases, J shed 10 bases, and the junction held 12 bases outside the gene matches. Germline V gene sequence: CDR1 GTSNPN, CDR2 SVGIG (reference sequence).

CDR3 protein: CASSPRTGGDYGYTF. Here the CDR3 DNA reads TGTGCCAGCTCACCAAGGACAGGGGGCGACTATGGCTACACCTTC. This chain connects TRBV18 to TRBJ1-2, with 11 bases lining up with TRBD1. The CDR3 is made up of 15 amino acids. V was clipped by 2 bases and J by 3 bases; unmatched bases: 2. The germline gives CDR1 KGHSH, CDR2 LQKENI.

This chain joins TRBV10-3 and TRBJ2-7; TRBD1 or TRBD2 may be the D gene (5 bases each). Germline V gene sequence: CDR1 ENHRY, CDR2 SYGVKD. The CDR3 has 13 amino acids. CDR3 nucleotides: TGTCCAAAAGCAGAGGGACCTCCTACTGGGCAGTACTTC. This translates into CPKAEGPPTGQYF.

CDR3 residues: CAWAIRGDYGYTF. The CDR3 nucleotides read TGTGCCTGGGCCATACGGGGGGACTATGGCTACACCTTC. V gene TRBV30 combines with J gene TRBJ1-2; D possibly corresponds to TRBD1 (5 bases). This CDR3 comprises 13 residues. CDR1 is GTSNPN, CDR2 SVGIG, per germline (reference sequence). The V end lost 5 bases, the J end lost 3 bases, and 13 bases lay between the germline ends.

This chain joins TRBV30 and TRBJ1-6; D call uncertain. The CDR3 length is 16 residues. Germline CDR1 and CDR2: GTSNPN and SVGIG (reference sequence). V dropped 4 bases and J dropped 7 bases, with 20 bases sitting between them. The CDR3 DNA sequence: TGTGCCTGGACCTTGGCCGAGGGAGGCCCAAATTCACCCCTCCACTTT. Translated, it gives CAWTLAEGGPNSPLHF.

Only one count was recorded for this clone. This chain joins TRBV2 and TRBJ1-4; possible D gene TRBD1, 6 bases. The germline V gene has CDR1 SNHLY and CDR2 FYNNEI. The CDR3 spans 15 residues. V lost 4 bases and J 2 bases, leaving 11 bases between the germline ends. As DNA, the CDR3 is TGTGCCAGCAGTGTCCAGAGGGGGACTAATGAAAAACTGTTTTTT. Protein sequence: CASSVQRGTNEKLFF.

This chain's CDR3 is CASSSAIGEKLFF. The CDR3 nucleotides are TGTGCCAGCAGCTCTGCGATCGGTGAAAAACTGTTTTTT. This chain joins TRBV7-8 and TRBJ1-4; no firm D call. The length of the CDR3 is 13 residues. V shed 4 bases and J shed 7 bases, with 10 bases lying between them. Germline CDR1 SGHVS, CDR2 FQNEAQ. Full variable domain (missing parts from reference TRBV7-8 and TRBJ1-4): GAGVSQSPRYKVAKRGQDVALRCDPISGHVSLFWYQQALGQGPEFLTYFQNEAQLDKSGLPSDRFFAERPEGSVSTLKIQRTQQEDSAVYLCASSSAIGEKLFFGSGTQLSVL.

V is TRBV12-3 or TRBV12-4 and J is TRBJ1-6, with D hard to call. This CDR3 spans 12 amino acids. Trimming removed 3 bases from V and 9 bases from J, with 6 bases in between. The CDR3 DNA reads as TGTGCCAGCAGTTTCCGGGGTTCACCCCTCCACTTT. As protein: CASSFRGSPLHF.

This chain uses TRBV5-1 with TRBJ1-5, with D unclear. V was shortened by 2 bases and J by 2 bases, with 5 bases between the two germline ends. The CDR3 extends over 13 amino acids. Germline-derived CDR1 and CDR2 are SGHRS and YFSETQ. The CDR3 sequence is CASSFFGNQPQHF. The DNA for the CDR3 is TGCGCCAGCAGCTTTTTTGGCAATCAGCCCCAGCATTTT.

The genes are TRBV18 and TRBJ1-1; D is uncertain. Trimming shortened V by 2 bases and J by 8 bases, and 15 bases separated the two germline ends. This CDR3 is 14 amino acids long. Per germline, CDR1 KGHSH and CDR2 LQKENI. CDR3 residues: CASSPSVLGSEAFF. In DNA form, the CDR3 reads TGTGCCAGCTCACCATCCGTGTTAGGATCAGAAGCTTTCTTT. Full variable domain (outside the CDR3, taken from reference TRBV18 and TRBJ1-1): NAGVMQNPRHLVRRRGQEARLRCSPMKGHSHVYWYRQLPEEGLKFMVYLQKENIIDESGMPKERFSAEFPKEGPSILRIQQVVRGDSAAYFCASSPSVLGSEAFFGQGTRLTVV.

The count of this clone is one. The rearrangement links TRBV29-1 to TRBJ1-1; no clear D gene. V lost 6 bases and J 4 bases, leaving 12 bases between the germline ends. The length of the CDR3 is 12 residues. The V gene's germline CDR1 is SQVTM and CDR2 ANQGSEA. The CDR3 coding sequence is TGCAGCGTAGTTGGCCCAAGCACTGAAGCTTTCTTT. This gives the protein CSVVGPSTEAFF.

This clone was found once. This chain connects TRBV6-5 to TRBJ1-2; the D gene is possibly TRBD1 (5 bases). V shed 4 bases and J shed 1 base, with 13 bases lying between them. The CDR3 has 15 amino acids. From germline, CDR1 is MNHEY and CDR2 SVGAGI. In nucleotides, the CDR3 is TGTGCCAGCAGTTCCTCCAGGGAGGGTAACTATGGCTACACCTTC. Protein: CASSSSREGNYGYTF.

This clone was detected once. The chain links TRBV5-6 to TRBJ1-2, with D uncertain. This CDR3 contains 13 residues. V was pared by 0 bases and J by 6 bases, with 9 bases between. CDR1 is SGHDT, CDR2 YYEEEE, per germline. The CDR3 region is CASSLVVGDGYTF. CDR3 DNA sequence: TGTGCCAGCAGCTTGGTAGTGGGCGATGGCTACACCTTC.

This chain joins TRBV19 and TRBJ2-3; tentative D call: TRBD1 (6 bases). The CDR3 consists of 15 residues. Germline-derived CDR1 and CDR2 are LNHDA and SQIVND (reference sequence). Trimming shortened V by 6 bases and J by 2 bases, and 15 bases separated the two germline ends. The CDR3 sequence is CASSPRGSYTDTQYF. The CDR3 DNA is TGTGCCAGTAGCCCGAGGGGGTCCTACACAGATACGCAGTATTTT.

The chain recombines TRBV14 with TRBJ1-2; D gene unclear. Trimming left V 0 bases short and J 0 bases short, with 8 bases between. CDR1 and CDR2 (germline): SGHDN, FVKESK. The CDR3 runs to 15 residues. CDR3 nucleotides: TGTGCCAGCAGCCAAGACACATGGGCTAACTATGGCTACACCTTC. Translated: CASSQDTWANYGYTF.

The chain carries TRBV6-5 and TRBJ1-4; maybe TRBD1 (6 bases). Between the trimmed V and J ends, which lost 6 bases and 10 bases, there was a span of 18 bases. This CDR3 is built from 14 residues. Germline V gene sequence: CDR1 MNHEY, CDR2 SVGAGI. The chain's CDR3 is CASSRTGAGGKLFF. DNA of the CDR3: TGTGCCAGCAGCCGTACGGGGGCAGGCGGAAAACTGTTTTTT.

V gene TRBV27 combines with J gene TRBJ2-6, with D perhaps TRBD1 (6 bases). Germline CDR1 reads MNHEY; CDR2 reads SMNVEV (reference sequence). The CDR3 is 15 residues long. Trimming removed 8 bases at V and 0 bases at J, with 11 bases between. CDR3 amino acids: CASRTVSSGANVLTF. The CDR3 coding sequence is TGTGCCAGCCGGACAGTATCCTCTGGGGCCAACGTCCTGACTTTC.

The sample holds one count of this clone. The chain recombines TRBV28 with TRBJ1-4; no definite D call. Germline values: CDR1 MDHEN, CDR2 SYDVKM. The length of the CDR3 is 12 residues. With 1 base removed from V and 8 bases from J, the gap between germline ends came to 5 bases. Here the CDR3 reads CASSLSGEKLFF. CDR3 bases: TGTGCCAGCAGTTTATCGGGGGAAAAACTGTTTTTT.

The V and J genes are TRBV2 and TRBJ1-2, with D perhaps matching TRBD1 (6 bases). From germline, CDR1 is SNHLY and CDR2 FYNNEI. The CDR3 length is 13 residues. Trimming stripped 6 bases from V and 5 bases from J, with 13 bases between. This CDR3 is CASRGAALYGYTF. The CDR3 DNA reads as TGTGCCAGCAGGGGGGCAGCGCTTTATGGCTACACCTTC.

The J gene is TRBJ2-4, the V gene TRBV5-4; D is ambiguous. The CDR3 spans 14 residues. V was cut by 2 bases and J by 2 bases, with 8 bases left in between. The germline CDR1 and CDR2 sequences are SGHNT and YYREEE (reference sequence). CDR3: CASSLRASKNIQYF. In nucleotides, the CDR3 is TGTGCCAGCAGCTTAAGAGCTTCCAAAAACATTCAGTACTTC.

This clone was recorded once. The chain carries TRBV7-6 and TRBJ2-7, with 10 nucleotides matching TRBD1. The CDR3 loop spans 16 amino acids. Germline V lookup: CDR1 SGHVS, CDR2 FNYEAQ. Trimming removed 2 bases from V and 6 bases from J; junction bases left unmatched: 10. The CDR3 loop reads CASSLSSWDRGLEQYF. The CDR3 coding sequence is TGTGCCAGCAGCTTAAGTTCCTGGGACAGGGGTCTCGAGCAGTACTTC.

This rearrangement joins TRBV19 to TRBJ1-1; maybe TRBD1 (5 bases). Germline values: CDR1 LNHDA, CDR2 SQIVND (reference sequence). The CDR3 runs to 15 residues. V dropped 5 bases and J dropped 1 base, with 14 bases sitting between them. This chain's CDR3 is CASSPPAGGNTEAFF. Here the CDR3 DNA reads TGTGCCAGTAGTCCCCCGGCGGGGGGGAACACTGAAGCTTTCTTT.

This chain links TRBV5-6 with TRBJ1-1; D uncertain. Germline V lookup: CDR1 SGHDT, CDR2 YYEEEE. CDR3 length: 12 residues. V dropped 2 bases and J dropped 1 base, with 3 bases sitting between them. The CDR3 DNA reads as TGTGCCAGCAGCTTTACGAACACTGAAGCTTTCTTT. Protein: CASSFTNTEAFF.

The chain is built from TRBV7-9 and TRBJ2-1; D not certain. V lost 6 bases and J 6 bases, leaving 6 bases between the germline ends. Germline V gene sequence: CDR1 SEHNR, CDR2 FQNEAQ (reference sequence). The CDR3 contains 11 residues. The DNA for the CDR3 is TGTGCCAGCAGGTTCAGCAATGAGCAGTTCTTC. Its protein product is CASRFSNEQFF.

The count of this clone is one. The gene calls are TRBV7-6 and TRBJ2-1, with 12 bases matching TRBD2. The junction had 10 bases not matched to a gene; V was cut back by 6 bases and J by 4 bases. This CDR3 has 17 residues. Germline V gene lookup returns CDR1 SGHVS and CDR2 FNYEAQ. CDR3 protein: CASSSPATSGRYNEQFF. CDR3 DNA: TGTGCCAGCAGTTCGCCGGCGACTAGCGGGAGATACAATGAGCAGTTCTTC. The full variable domain, its missing parts supplied by reference TRBV7-6 and TRBJ2-1, is GAGVSQSPRYKVTKRGQDVALRCDPISGHVSLYWYRQALGQGPEFLTYFNYEAQQDKSGLPNDRFSAERPEGSISTLTIQRTEQRDSAMYRCASSSPATSGRYNEQFFGPGTRLTVL.

The V gene is TRBV6-1, the J gene TRBJ2-7; perhaps TRBD1 as D (5 bases). The ends were cut back, 3 bases at V and 1 base at J, with 7 bases in the middle. The germline V gene has CDR1 MNHNS and CDR2 SASEGT. The CDR3 loop spans 13 amino acids. The DNA for the CDR3 is TGTGCCAGCAGTGACCAGGGATCCTACGAGCAGTACTTC. Protein sequence: CASSDQGSYEQYF.